This paragraph covers one T cell receptor (beta chain) sequence. Germline V gene lookup returns CDR1 KGHSH and CDR2 LQKENI. The length of the CDR3 is 14 residues. The V end lost 4 bases, the J end lost 5 bases, and 14 bases lay between the germline ends. The PCR employed 60 Vbeta primers together with 13 Jbeta primers. Sequenced by immunoSEQ multiplex PCR; TCRdb stores in-frame clones only, minus some. This table has 95,000 to 150,000 clones, 81% appearing once. This sample is drawn from a study of cytomegalovirus exposure and HLA in healthy donors. The sequencing input was PBMCs. This clonotype originated in a woman aged 40 to 49 in good health and CMV-seronegative. The rearrangement uses TRBV18 and TRBJ1-2, with D tentatively TRBD1 (6 bases). The CDR3 protein is CASSQGQGQYGYTF. The DNA for the CDR3 is TGTGCCAGCTCACAGGGCCAGGGGCAATATGGCTACACCTTC.